The clone carrying this T cell receptor (beta chain) was found many times. This sample is drawn from a study of regulatory T cells in long-lasting Graves disease. Arm-PCR with iRepertoire HTBI primers amplified the CDR3 regions for these TCR beta libraries. In TCRdb, the multiplex PCR reads were re-called with MiXCR into one record per CDR3 protein. The sample holds hundreds of thousands of distinct CDR3 sequences, roughly 15% seen once. The CDR3 is 14 residues long. Per germline, CDR1 MNHNS and CDR2 SASEGT. V dropped 6 bases and J dropped 3; count of bases not matched to a gene: 4. Time point of the sample: newly diagnosed GD, antithyroid drugs for less than 3 months. After RNA was extracted from PBMCs, the TCR library was made from it. Graves' disease diagnosis used American Thyroid Association guidelines. These data were also reused for a study on T cells in Graves' hyperthyroidism and ophthalmopathy.

The chain employs TRBV6-1 and TRBJ2-7; 11 nucleotides agree with TRBD2. This sample comprised peripheral blood mononuclear cells (PBMCs), obtained at new diagnosis, from a patient treated with antithyroid drugs. The source is a woman in her twenties or thirties with Graves disease. CDR3 amino acids: CASRRLAGRYEQYF. For the CDR3, the DNA is TGTGCCAGCAGGAGACTAGCGGGACGCTACGAGCAGTACTTC.